Described below is a single T cell receptor beta chain sequence and its context. CDR3 length: 15 amino acids. 60 Vbeta and 13 Jbeta primers were used in PCR. Authors' processing steps: Later work found approximately 87 million unique TCR beta chains, with 9.5 million to 14 million shared. Assay used: immunoSEQ multiplex PCR; TCRdb lists only in-frame clones, some missing. V, J and clone size reflect that table, while D and trimming were determined from the DNA. The repertoire consists of 150,000 to 200,000 clones, with around 80% occurring once and the leading ten covering about 0.72%. This entry is derived from a study of cytomegalovirus exposure and HLA in healthy donors. Study-level information: Early release data held about 92 million unique TCRs from HLA-typed donors.

This TCR came from a middle-aged woman in good health and CMV-seronegative. The specimen was PBMCs. The chain couples TRBV21-1 to TRBJ1-1. TRBV21-1 is designated a pseudogene. CDR3 bases: TGTGCCAGCACTCACTCCACCGGGGGGAACACTGAAGCTTTCTTT. Amino acid sequence: CASTHSTGGNTEAFF.